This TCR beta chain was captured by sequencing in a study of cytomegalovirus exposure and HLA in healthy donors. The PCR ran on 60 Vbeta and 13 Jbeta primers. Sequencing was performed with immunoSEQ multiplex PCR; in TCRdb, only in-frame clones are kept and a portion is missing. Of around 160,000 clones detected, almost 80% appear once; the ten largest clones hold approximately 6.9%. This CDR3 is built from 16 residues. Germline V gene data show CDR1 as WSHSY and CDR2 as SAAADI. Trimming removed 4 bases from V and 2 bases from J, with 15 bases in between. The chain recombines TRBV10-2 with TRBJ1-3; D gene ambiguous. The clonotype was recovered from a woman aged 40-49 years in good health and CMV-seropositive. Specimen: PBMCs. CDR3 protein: CASSADVGSPGNTIYF. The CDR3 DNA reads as TGCGCCAGCAGTGCCGACGTGGGCAGTCCTGGAAACACCATATATTTT.